A single sample gave rise to the 6 T cell receptor beta chains below, sequenced in a study of shared clonotypes between healthy human individuals. Clones were sequenced by immunoSEQ multiplex PCR, and TCRdb holds only the in-frame ones, with some missing. The sample has some 1.5 million clones, 95% to 99% seen once. The material sequenced was naive CD4+ T cells sorted from blood. Subset given: CD45RA+ positively selected. These receptors originate from a man aged 25-45 years in good health.

The chain couples TRBV30 to TRBJ2-7; D call uncertain. V dropped 3 bases and J dropped 3 bases, with 12 bases sitting between them. The CDR3 totals 13 residues. Germline CDR1 and CDR2: GTSNPN and SVGIG (reference sequence). CDR3 loop: CAWSKSRLYEQYF. CDR3 sequence (DNA): TGTGCCTGGAGCAAATCACGACTCTACGAGCAGTACTTC.

This rearrangement joins TRBV30 to TRBJ2-3; D call uncertain. Deletions cut 2 bases from V and 4 bases from J, with 13 bases between. The CDR3 spans 14 residues. From germline, CDR1 is GTSNPN and CDR2 SVGIG (reference sequence). In DNA, the CDR3 is TGTGCCTGGAGTCTCTTTTGGCCCCCAGATACGCAGTATTTT. Its protein product is CAWSLFWPPDTQYF.

The chain carries TRBV7-9 and TRBJ1-1, with a possible D match to TRBD1 (6 bases). Per germline, CDR1 SEHNR and CDR2 FQNEAQ (reference sequence). The CDR3 is 14 amino acids. The V end was cut by 5 bases, the J end by 3 bases, with 13 bases between. This CDR3 reads CASSQSGGYTEAFF. Here the CDR3 DNA reads TGTGCCAGCAGCCAAAGCGGGGGCTACACTGAAGCTTTCTTT.

V usage is TRBV12-1 and J usage is TRBJ2-7; the table's TRBD2 call for D was not verified on the DNA. TRBV12-1 is tagged as a pseudogene. The CDR3 is made up of 11 amino acids. The CDR3 DNA sequence: TGTGCCAGCAGCTTTTCGTACGAGCAGTACTTC. Translation: CASSFSYEQYF.

This clone was counted a single time. The gene calls are TRBV15 and TRBJ1-2, with a tentative D call TRBD1 (5 bases). There are 17 residues in the CDR3. Trimming removed 5 bases from V and 3 bases from J, with 22 bases in between. Per the germline V gene, CDR1 is LNHNV and CDR2 is YYDKDF (reference sequence). The CDR3 here is CATSRGPRLGPDYGYTF. The CDR3 region has the DNA TGTGCCACCAGCCGAGGACCTCGCTTGGGGCCGGACTATGGCTACACCTTC.

The V and J genes are TRBV11-2 and TRBJ2-7; 7 nucleotides align to TRBD1. This CDR3 has 15 amino acids. CDR1 is SGHAT and CDR2 is FQNNGV in the germline V gene. With 0 bases clipped from V and 4 bases from J, the junction kept 6 bases outside the gene matches. The DNA for the CDR3 is TGTGCCAGCAGCTTAGAAGGCGCAGGGGGTTACGAGCAGTACTTC. This encodes CASSLEGAGGYEQYF.